This T cell receptor beta chain was observed in a study of T cells after yellow fever vaccination. Study context: Fractions of limited cellularity were prepared by means of SMART-Seq v4 Ultra Low Input. Whole-study findings and limits: Clonotypes appearing in both CD4 and CD8 compartments existed, and their share was small.

TCRdb itself ran the 5' RACE reads through MiXCR, one entry per CDR3 protein. Of roughly 500,000 distinct CDR3 sequences listed, 15% to 20% were seen once; the top ten hold over 11%. The germline V gene has CDR1 KGHSH and CDR2 LQKENI. This CDR3 spans 13 amino acids. Trimming shortened V by 2 bases and J by 5 bases, and 8 bases separated the two germline ends. A word on this clonotype: The target antigen is unknown.

The chain has TRBV18 and TRBJ2-3; D gene ambiguous. The sequencing used PBMCs, collected 15 days after the yellow fever booster vaccination. The TCR sequence derives from a man aged 30 to 39 who received the YFV17D yellow fever vaccine. DNA of the CDR3: TGTGCCAGCTCACCAGAGTGGAAAGATACGCAGTATTTT. Translating gives CASSPEWKDTQYF.